This TCR beta chain was found in a study of blood T cell repertoires in COVID-19. On the study more broadly: Samples taken during acute and convalescent COVID-19 were collected in the United States, Italy and Spain. The cDNA or gDNA used as material had been derived from T cells, B-cell-depleted T cells, or PBMCs.

Trimming removed 3 bases from V and 7 bases from J; junction bases left unmatched: 7. CDR1 is LGHDT and CDR2 is YNNKEL in the germline V gene (reference sequence). The CDR3 length is 14 residues. Per the authors' pipeline: How many nucleated cells were present was estimated from reference gene primer amplification. Data came from immunoSEQ multiplex PCR; TCRdb stores just in-frame clones and leaves some out. The V and J calls and clone size come from that table; D and trimming were worked out from the DNA. This table holds just over 150,000 clones, about nine tenths found once. Source material: peripheral blood. The chain employs TRBV3-1 (or the pseudogene TRBV3-2) and TRBJ2-3; 7 nucleotides align to TRBD2. The origin of this receptor is a woman in her 70s with acute or convalescent COVID-19. CDR3 sequence (DNA): TGTGCCAGCAGCCAGGCCGGACTAGGCTATACGCAGTATTTT. Translating it yields CASSQAGLGYTQYF.